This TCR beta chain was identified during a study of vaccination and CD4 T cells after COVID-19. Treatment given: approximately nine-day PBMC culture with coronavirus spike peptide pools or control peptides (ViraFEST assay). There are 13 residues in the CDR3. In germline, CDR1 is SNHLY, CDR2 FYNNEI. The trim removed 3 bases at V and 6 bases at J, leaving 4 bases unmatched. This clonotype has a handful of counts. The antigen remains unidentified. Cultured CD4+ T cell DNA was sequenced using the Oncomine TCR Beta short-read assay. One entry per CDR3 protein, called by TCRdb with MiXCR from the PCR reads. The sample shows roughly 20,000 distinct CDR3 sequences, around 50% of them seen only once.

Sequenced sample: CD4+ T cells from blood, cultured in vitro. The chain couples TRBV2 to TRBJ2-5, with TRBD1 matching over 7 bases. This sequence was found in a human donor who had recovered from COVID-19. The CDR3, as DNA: TGTGCCAGCAGTGACGGCAGGGGGAAGACCCAGTACTTC. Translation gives CASSDGRGKTQYF.